The next 25 T cell receptor beta chains were all read from a single sample in a study of blood T cell repertoires in COVID-19. TCRdb's table, derived via immunoSEQ multiplex PCR, lists solely in-frame clones and lacks some. The sample includes more than 95,000 clones, about 80% of them seen just once. The material sequenced was peripheral blood. The receptors were sampled from a woman aged 45-65 years with acute or convalescent COVID-19.

This sequence joins TRBV19 and TRBJ1-1, with D perhaps TRBD1 (6 bases). The V end was cut by 6 bases, the J end by 0 bases, with 14 bases between. This CDR3 is built from 15 residues. Germline CDR1 and CDR2: LNHDA and SQIVND (reference sequence). Here the CDR3 reads CASSSRDTMNTEAFF. The CDR3 DNA follows: TGTGCCAGTAGCAGCAGGGACACCATGAACACTGAAGCTTTCTTT.

V usage is TRBV5-1 and J usage is TRBJ1-1; D is perhaps TRBD1 (5 bases). There are 15 residues in the CDR3. Between the trimmed V and J ends, which lost 9 bases and 0 bases, there was a span of 18 bases. CDR1 is SGHRS, CDR2 YFSETQ, per germline. This CDR3 reads CATRAGGIMNTEAFF. The CDR3, as DNA: TGCGCCACCCGAGCGGGGGGGATAATGAACACTGAAGCTTTCTTT.

V is TRBV4-1 and J is TRBJ2-1; D uncertain. V was shortened by 0 bases and J by 2 bases, with 5 bases between the two germline ends. CDR1 is MGHRA and CDR2 is YSYEKL in the germline V gene. The CDR3 contains 14 residues. The CDR3 coding sequence is TGCGCCAGCAGCCAAGAAGCTACCTACAATGAGCAGTTCTTC. This codes for CASSQEATYNEQFF.

This sequence joins TRBV29-1 and TRBJ2-3; 8 bases match TRBD2. Germline trimming cut 6 bases from V and 4 bases from J; bases unmatched to any gene: 3. CDR3 length: 12 residues. CDR1 is SQVTM and CDR2 is ANQGSEA in the germline V gene. CDR3 bases: TGCAGCGTCCGAGCGGGAGCAGATACGCAGTATTTT. It encodes CSVRAGADTQYF.

This chain links TRBV29-1 with TRBJ2-5, with D tentatively TRBD2 (6 bases). The germline V gene encodes CDR1 SQVTM and CDR2 ANQGSEA. V lost 7 bases to trimming and J lost 2 bases, with 11 bases between them. The CDR3 is made up of 12 amino acids. The CDR3 here is CSAWGTQETQYF. The CDR3 nucleotides are TGCAGCGCGTGGGGGACTCAAGAGACCCAGTACTTC. The whole variable domain, remainder taken from reference TRBV29-1 and TRBJ2-5, is SAVISQKPSRDICQRGTSLTIQCQVDSQVTMMFWYRQQPGQSLTLIATANQGSEATYESGFVIDKFPISRPNLTFSTLTVSNMSPEDSSIYLCSAWGTQETQYFGPGTRLLVL.

The J gene is TRBJ2-7, the V gene TRBV5-4; D perhaps matches TRBD2 (6 bases). Germline V CDR1 and CDR2: SGHNT, YYREEE (reference sequence). The CDR3 extends over 15 amino acids. Trimming took off 0 bases at V and 4 bases at J, with 14 bases between the two ends. The CDR3 DNA reads TGTGCCAGCAGCTTGGGCCCGGGACTCCAATACGAGCAGTACTTC. Its translation is CASSLGPGLQYEQYF. The full variable domain, its missing parts supplied by reference TRBV5-4 and TRBJ2-7, is ETGVTQSPTHLIKTRGQQVTLRCSSQSGHNTVSWYQQALGQGPQFIFQYYREEENGRGNFPPRFSGLQFPNYSSELNVNALELDDSALYLCASSLGPGLQYEQYFGPGTRLTVT.

This sequence joins TRBV6-1 and TRBJ1-6, with 9 bases matching TRBD1. The CDR3 spans 15 residues. Germline V gives CDR1 MNHNS, CDR2 SASEGT. V shed 4 bases, J shed 9 bases, and the junction held 7 bases outside the gene matches. CDR3 in DNA: TGTGCCAGCAGTGCAGCCGGGACAGGGCGTTCACCCCTCCACTTT. Translating it yields CASSAAGTGRSPLHF.

The J gene is TRBJ1-2, the V gene TRBV9, with 8 bases lining up with TRBD1. With 4 bases clipped from V and 1 base from J, the junction kept 3 bases outside the gene matches. Germline V CDR1 and CDR2: SGDLS, YYNGEE. The CDR3 contains 14 residues. The CDR3 DNA reads TGTGCCAGCAGCCCGACAGGGGATAACTATGGCTACACCTTC. Protein: CASSPTGDNYGYTF.

The V and J genes are TRBV5-1 and TRBJ1-1, with 7 positions matching TRBD1. V lost 1 base and J lost 1; bases outside the gene matches: 1. This CDR3 contains 14 residues. Germline V gene sequence: CDR1 SGHRS, CDR2 YFSETQ. The CDR3 sequence is CASSLQGGNTEAFF. CDR3 coding DNA: TGCGCCAGCAGCTTGCAGGGGGGGAACACTGAAGCTTTCTTT. Combining the CDR3 with reference TRBV5-1 and TRBJ1-1 gives the whole variable domain KAGVTQTPRYLIKTRGQQVTLSCSPISGHRSVSWYQQTPGQGLQFLFEYFSETQRNKGNFPGRFSGRQFSNSRSEMNVSTLELGDSALYLCASSLQGGNTEAFFGQGTRLTVV.

The chain links TRBV20-1 to TRBJ2-7, with 11 bases that match TRBD1. From germline, CDR1 is DFQATT and CDR2 SNEGSKA (reference sequence). V shed 3 bases, J shed 3 bases, and the junction held 4 bases outside the gene matches. The CDR3 has 14 residues. In DNA, the CDR3 is TGCAGTGCTAGTACCGGGACAGGGGGCTACGAGCAGTACTTC. It specifies CSASTGTGGYEQYF.

A few counts support this clone. The CDR3 protein is CATSRARSNYGYTF. CDR3 DNA sequence: TGTGCCACCAGCAGGGCCCGTTCTAACTATGGCTACACCTTC. The chain recombines TRBV15 with TRBJ1-2; D gene uncertain. The CDR3 length is 14 residues. V was cut by 3 bases and J by 0 bases, with 8 bases left in between. Germline CDR1 reads LNHNV; CDR2 reads YYDKDF (reference sequence).

The genes are TRBV6-5 and TRBJ1-1, with 7 nucleotides matching TRBD1. V lost 6 bases to trimming and J lost 5 bases; unmatched junction nucleotides: 9. Germline CDR1 and CDR2: MNHEY and SVGAGI. The CDR3 is 14 residues long. CDR3 protein: CASSLGQPGTEAFF. CDR3 nucleotides: TGTGCCAGCAGCCTGGGACAGCCCGGGACTGAAGCTTTCTTT.

The V call is TRBV7-2, the J call TRBJ2-7, with 10 bases that match TRBD2. V lost 0 bases to trimming and J lost 2 bases; unmatched junction nucleotides: 1. CDR1 and CDR2 (germline): SGHTA, FQGNSA. The CDR3 length is 15 residues. The CDR3 DNA is TGTGCCAGCAGCTTAGCAACTAGCGGGGCCTACGAGCAGTACTTC. It encodes CASSLATSGAYEQYF.

The V gene is TRBV28, the J gene TRBJ2-1, with 10 bases fitting TRBD2. V was pared by 2 bases and J by 7 bases, with 8 bases of the junction left unmatched. The CDR3 is made up of 16 amino acids. Germline CDR1 and CDR2: MDHEN and SYDVKM. CDR3 coding DNA: TGTGCCAGCAGTTTAATCGCTAGCGGGAGTAAGAATGAGCAGTTCTTC. This encodes CASSLIASGSKNEQFF.

The rearrangement links TRBV6-5 to TRBJ1-6; possible D gene TRBD1, 6 bases. V lost 8 bases and J lost 5, with 10 bases in between. Germline V gene sequence: CDR1 MNHEY, CDR2 SVGAGI. There are 13 residues in the CDR3. The CDR3 sequence is CASQTGNNSPLHF. The CDR3 nucleotides are TGTGCCAGCCAGACAGGCAATAATTCACCCCTCCACTTT.

Remarks on this clone: Other DNA sequences within the sample encode an identical CDR3. CDR3 DNA: TGTGCCAGCAGCCAAGTCACAGGGGGGGATGGCTACACCTTC. Amino acid sequence: CASSQVTGGDGYTF. The chain couples TRBV14 to TRBJ1-2, with 8 positions matching TRBD1. Trimming cost V 1 base and J 6 bases; bases outside gene matches: 4. Germline loops: CDR1 SGHDN, CDR2 FVKESK. CDR3 size: 14 residues. Together with reference TRBV14 and TRBJ1-2, the CDR3 gives the full variable domain: EAGVTQFPSHSVIEKGQTVTLRCDPISGHDNLYWYRRVMGKEIKFLLHFVKESKQDESGMPNNRFLAERTGGTYSTLKVQPAELEDSGVYFCASSQVTGGDGYTFGSGTRLTVV.

The chain links TRBV6-5 to TRBJ2-1, with TRBD1 matching 7 bases. This CDR3 is 14 amino acids long. Germline V CDR1 and CDR2: MNHEY, SVGAGI. Trimming removed 6 bases from V and 10 bases from J; junction bases left unmatched: 12. The CDR3 DNA sequence: TGTGCCAGCAGCAAAATGACAGGGAGTGGGGAGCAGTTCTTC. This codes for CASSKMTGSGEQFF.

This clone was observed a handful of times. V gene TRBV7-8 combines with J gene TRBJ2-2; D not certain. The germline CDR1 and CDR2 sequences are SGHVS and FQNEAQ. V lost 5 bases, J lost 4 bases, and 11 bases lay in between. The CDR3 extends over 14 amino acids. CDR3 protein: CASSIAGVTGELFF. In DNA form, the CDR3 reads TGTGCCAGCAGCATTGCCGGTGTCACCGGGGAGCTGTTTTTT.

V gene TRBV11-2 combines with J gene TRBJ1-6; 9 positions match TRBD1. V trimming: 4 bases; J trimming: 10 bases; junction bases outside the gene matches: 8. From germline, CDR1 is SGHAT and CDR2 FQNNGV. This CDR3 comprises 15 residues. CDR3 region: CASSSRTGVGSPLHF. The CDR3 DNA is TGTGCCAGCAGCTCCCGGACAGGGGTTGGATCACCCCTCCACTTT.

The chain couples TRBV5-4 to TRBJ1-1, with D tentatively TRBD1 (5 bases). V was clipped by 4 bases and J by 5 bases, with 18 bases between them. Looked up from germline, CDR1 is SGHNT and CDR2 is YYREEE (reference sequence). This CDR3 is 15 amino acids long. In DNA, the CDR3 is TGTGCCAGCAGCCCGGGGGAGGGTGCTTATACTGAAGCTTTCTTT. Amino acids: CASSPGEGAYTEAFF.

The gene calls are TRBV29-1 and TRBJ1-5; D gene unclear. The CDR3 spans 13 residues. Germline CDR1 and CDR2: SQVTM and ANQGSEA. The V end lost 4 bases, the J end lost 0 bases, and 7 bases lay between the germline ends. CDR3 coding DNA: TGCAGCGTTGTGGAGAATAGCAATCAGCCCCAGCATTTT. It translates to CSVVENSNQPQHF.

V usage is TRBV5-1 and J usage is TRBJ1-1; D possibly corresponds to TRBD1 (5 bases). The V gene lost 4 bases and the J gene lost 0 bases, with 10 bases spanning the gap. The CDR3 consists of 14 residues. CDR1 and CDR2 (germline): SGHRS, YFSETQ. In nucleotides, the CDR3 is TGCGCCAGCAGCCAGGGTGGCTTGAACACTGAAGCTTTCTTT. As protein: CASSQGGLNTEAFF.

Remarks on this clone: The DNA is left out, because the CDR3 cannot be placed on it with certainty; the CDR3 is given as TCRdb lists it. The chain uses TRBV29-1 and TRBJ1-5. The germline V gene has CDR1 SQVTM and CDR2 ANQGSEA. Ends included, the CDR3 has 13 residues. CDR3 loop: CSVRFGDNQPQHF.

V gene TRBV6-6 combines with J gene TRBJ2-4; 7 positions match TRBD2. Germline CDR1 MNHNY, CDR2 SVGAGI (reference sequence). The CDR3 totals 15 residues. J was trimmed by 4 bases and V by 6 bases; bases with no gene match: 9. The CDR3 DNA sequence: TGTGCCAGCAGCCCCAACAGCGGGGATAAAAACATTCAGTACTTC. Its translation: CASSPNSGDKNIQYF.

This sequence joins TRBV10-3 and TRBJ2-7; unclear D gene. This CDR3 has 13 residues. Germline CDR1 and CDR2: ENHRY and SYGVKD. Trimming stripped 10 bases from V and 7 bases from J, with 20 bases between. CDR3 nucleotide sequence: TGTGCCACCTCCCTGGGCGATTTCCATGAGCAGTACTTC. It encodes CATSLGDFHEQYF.